These 27 T cell receptor beta chains share one sample of origin, sequenced in a study of shared clonotypes between healthy human individuals. Data came from immunoSEQ multiplex PCR; TCRdb stores just in-frame clones and leaves some out. Of a few million clones in the sample, approximately 90% were seen once. The sequenced sample was naive CD4+ T cells sorted from blood. Subset here: CD45RA+ positively selected. Receptors were obtained from a man aged 18 to 29 in good health.

This chain connects TRBV7-9 to TRBJ2-7; D gene ambiguous. CDR1 and CDR2 from the germline V gene are SEHNR and FQNEAQ (reference sequence). This CDR3 comprises 13 residues. Trimming left V 5 bases short and J 1 base short, with 9 bases between. This CDR3 is CASSPELSYEQYF. DNA of the CDR3: TGTGCCAGCAGCCCCGAGTTATCCTACGAGCAGTACTTC.

The chain employs TRBV9 and TRBJ2-3; D possibly corresponds to TRBD1 (6 bases). CDR1 and CDR2 from the germline V gene are SGDLS and YYNGEE. The CDR3 has 16 amino acids. Trimming removed 0 bases from V and 0 bases from J, with 11 bases in between. The CDR3 bases are TGTGCCAGCAGCGTAGCGGGACACATTAGCACAGATACGCAGTATTTT. This encodes CASSVAGHISTDTQYF.

This chain uses TRBV5-1 with TRBJ1-1, with D unresolved. V lost 3 bases, J lost 5 bases, and 11 bases lay in between. Germline CDR1 is SGHRS and CDR2 is YFSETQ. The CDR3 spans 13 residues. The CDR3 DNA reads TGCGCCAGCAGCTGGGAGAGGGCAACTGAAGCTTTCTTT. It translates to CASSWERATEAFF. Full variable domain (remainder filled in from reference TRBV5-1 and TRBJ1-1): KAGVTQTPRYLIKTRGQQVTLSCSPISGHRSVSWYQQTPGQGLQFLFEYFSETQRNKGNFPGRFSGRQFSNSRSEMNVSTLELGDSALYLCASSWERATEAFFGQGTRLTVV.

V gene TRBV4-1 combines with J gene TRBJ2-3; 16 nucleotides line up with TRBD2. The J segment lost 3 bases and the V segment lost 2 bases, leaving 14 bases of the junction unmatched. Per the germline V gene, CDR1 is MGHRA and CDR2 is YSYEKL. This CDR3 region has 21 residues. The CDR3 loop is CASSQQPPGTSGRESTDTQYF. The CDR3 DNA reads as TGCGCCAGCAGCCAACAGCCCCCAGGGACTAGCGGGAGGGAGAGTACAGATACGCAGTATTTT.

This clone was recorded once. The chain uses TRBV7-9 and TRBJ2-1; D is tentatively TRBD1 or TRBD2 (5 bases each). CDR1 is SEHNR, CDR2 FQNEAQ, per germline (reference sequence). There are 15 residues in the CDR3. The V and J ends lost 3 bases and 7 bases respectively, with 16 bases between them. The CDR3 protein is CASSLVLAWGNEQFF. CDR3 coding DNA: TGTGCCAGCAGCTTGGTATTAGCGTGGGGGAATGAGCAGTTCTTC. Combining the CDR3 with reference TRBV7-9 and TRBJ2-1 gives the whole variable domain DTGVSQNPRHKITKRGQNVTFRCDPISEHNRLYWYRQTLGQGPEFLTYFQNEAQLEKSRLLSDRFSAERPKGSFSTLEIQRTEQGDSAMYLCASSLVLAWGNEQFFGPGTRLTVL.

The rearrangement joins TRBV4-3 to TRBJ1-6, with no clear D. The germline CDR1 and CDR2 sequences are LGHNA and YSLEER. This CDR3 has 16 amino acids. V dropped 3 bases and J dropped 5 bases, with 14 bases sitting between them. CDR3 loop: CASSQAATLNNSPLHF. The CDR3 DNA is TGCGCCAGCAGCCAGGCCGCAACCCTGAATAATTCACCCCTCCACTTT.

Notes on this clone: The sample holds other DNA sequences that translate to the same CDR3. The chain is built from TRBV10-3 and TRBJ1-1, with 7 positions matching TRBD1. The CDR3 extends over 14 amino acids. Unmatched junction bases numbered 7, after V lost 8 bases and J lost 1 base. Looked up from germline, CDR1 is ENHRY and CDR2 is SYGVKD. This CDR3 is CAISLAGGNTEAFF. CDR3 in DNA: TGTGCCATCTCTCTTGCAGGGGGGAACACTGAAGCTTTCTTT.

The V gene is TRBV6-6, the J gene TRBJ1-1; D unclear. Germline V gives CDR1 MNHNY, CDR2 SVGAGI (reference sequence). Trimming removed 4 bases from V and 1 base from J, with 13 bases in between. The CDR3 loop spans 15 amino acids. The CDR3 region is CASSSASSENTEAFF. Here the CDR3 DNA reads TGTGCCAGCAGTTCCGCCAGTTCGGAGAACACTGAAGCTTTCTTT.

This clone is a singleton in its sample. The chain uses TRBV28 and TRBJ1-3, with D possibly matching TRBD1 (5 bases). CDR3 size: 12 residues. CDR1 and CDR2 from the germline V gene are MDHEN and SYDVKM. Trimming shortened V by 5 bases and J by 8 bases, and 10 bases separated the two germline ends. CDR3 nucleotide sequence: TGTGCCAGCAGTCCGCGGGGCTACACCATATATTTT. Amino acids: CASSPRGYTIYF. Complete variable domain (other parts from reference TRBV28 and TRBJ1-3): DVKVTQSSRYLVKRTGEKVFLECVQDMDHENMFWYRQDPGLGLRLIYFSYDVKMKEKGDIPEGYSVSREKKERFSLILESASTNQTSMYLCASSPRGYTIYFGEGSWLTVV.

The rearrangement joins TRBV6-5 to TRBJ1-2, with D unclear. The ends were cut back, 2 bases at V and 8 bases at J, with 18 bases in the middle. CDR1 MNHEY and CDR2 SVGAGI come from the germline V gene. The CDR3 consists of 15 residues. CDR3 nucleotides: TGTGCCAGCAGTTACCTGCAACCAGGATCGGGGGGCTACACCTTC. Encoded protein: CASSYLQPGSGGYTF.

The J gene is TRBJ1-5, the V gene TRBV29-1; TRBD1 is a possible D gene (6 bases). V lost 5 bases to trimming and J lost 6 bases, with 17 bases between them. The CDR3 length is 14 residues. Germline values: CDR1 SQVTM, CDR2 ANQGSEA. CDR3 amino acids: CSVRLGGALQPQHF. CDR3 DNA sequence: TGCAGCGTTCGGCTAGGGGGGGCGCTTCAGCCCCAGCATTTT. Complete variable domain (other parts from reference TRBV29-1 and TRBJ1-5): SAVISQKPSRDICQRGTSLTIQCQVDSQVTMMFWYRQQPGQSLTLIATANQGSEATYESGFVIDKFPISRPNLTFSTLTVSNMSPEDSSIYLCSVRLGGALQPQHFGDGTRLSIL.

This rearrangement joins TRBV30 to TRBJ1-1, with D unresolved. Germline CDR1 and CDR2: GTSNPN and SVGIG (reference sequence). The CDR3 consists of 13 residues. Deletions cut 2 bases from V and 5 bases from J, with 12 bases between. The CDR3 reads CAWSPTPGTEAFF. In DNA form, the CDR3 reads TGTGCCTGGAGTCCGACACCCGGGACTGAAGCTTTCTTT.

The chain uses TRBV9 and TRBJ1-1; the D is unclear. This CDR3 is 13 amino acids long. Between the trimmed V and J ends, which lost 0 bases and 6 bases, there was a span of 9 bases. Germline V CDR1 and CDR2: SGDLS, YYNGEE. CDR3 loop: CASSVGIPPEAFF. The CDR3 DNA sequence: TGTGCCAGCAGCGTAGGAATCCCCCCTGAAGCTTTCTTT.

This sequence joins TRBV29-1 and TRBJ2-7, with D uncertain. The V and J ends lost 4 bases and 4 bases respectively, with 11 bases between them. The CDR3 runs 12 residues. Germline values: CDR1 SQVTM, CDR2 ANQGSEA. Here the CDR3 DNA reads TGCAGCGTTGTAACCCCGAGTTACGAGCAGTACTTC. As protein: CSVVTPSYEQYF.

The rearrangement uses TRBV6-5 and TRBJ2-5; the D call may be TRBD1 or TRBD2 (5 bases each). CDR3 length: 14 residues. The ends were cut back, 6 bases at V and 5 bases at J, with 16 bases in the middle. Germline assignment: CDR1 MNHEY and CDR2 SVGAGI. This CDR3 is CASRPSGRDETQYF. CDR3 DNA: TGTGCCAGCAGGCCATCGGGTCGGGACGAGACCCAGTACTTC.

This sequence joins TRBV29-1 and TRBJ2-7; 7 bases align to TRBD2. V trimming: 0 bases; J trimming: 3 bases; junction bases outside the gene matches: 14. CDR3 length equals 17 residues. CDR1 and CDR2 from the germline V gene are SQVTM and ANQGSEA. The CDR3 DNA follows: TGCAGCGTTGAAGAAAACGTCTTGGGGAGGGGCCACTACGAGCAGTACTTC. Translation: CSVEENVLGRGHYEQYF.

This clone was recorded only once. The chain combines TRBV25-1 with TRBJ1-3; D unresolved. The V end was cut by 6 bases, the J end by 0 bases, with 12 bases between. The CDR3 covers 15 residues. Germline V gives CDR1 MGHDK, CDR2 SYGVNS. The CDR3 loop is CASRLGTPSGNTIYF. CDR3 nucleotide sequence: TGTGCCAGCAGGCTCGGAACCCCCTCTGGAAACACCATATATTTT.

This clone appeared a few times. V gene TRBV29-1 combines with J gene TRBJ1-1; unclear D gene. CDR1 SQVTM and CDR2 ANQGSEA come from the germline V gene. V dropped 7 bases and J dropped 0 bases, with 12 bases sitting between them. This CDR3 is 13 amino acids long. The CDR3, as DNA: TGCAGCGCCTACAAGTTAGTGAACACTGAAGCTTTCTTT. This gives the protein CSAYKLVNTEAFF.

This clone was detected only a few times. The chain employs TRBV6-6 and TRBJ1-3; TRBD1 might be the D (5 bases). The V gene's germline CDR1 is MNHNY and CDR2 SVGAGI (reference sequence). Deletions cut 4 bases from V and 0 bases from J, with 13 bases between. This CDR3 has 16 amino acids. The chain's CDR3 is CASSLGERNSGNTIYF. As DNA, the CDR3 is TGTGCCAGCAGTTTAGGGGAGCGCAACTCTGGAAACACCATATATTTT.

V gene TRBV2 combines with J gene TRBJ1-4; D remains unclear. CDR3 length: 14 amino acids. CDR1 is SNHLY and CDR2 is FYNNEI in the germline V gene. The germline V and J ends were trimmed by 3 bases and 8 bases, with 13 bases remaining between them. The CDR3 sequence is CASSDRQVGEKLFF. CDR3 DNA sequence: TGTGCCAGCAGTGATAGGCAGGTGGGCGAAAAACTGTTTTTT.

This clone was counted once. The V and J genes are TRBV5-4 and TRBJ1-2, with no clear D. V was clipped by 0 bases and J by 4 bases, with 7 bases between them. There are 13 residues in the CDR3. Germline assignment: CDR1 SGHNT and CDR2 YYREEE (reference sequence). The CDR3 protein is CASSLAGIYGYTF. In DNA, the CDR3 is TGTGCCAGCAGCTTGGCGGGGATCTATGGCTACACCTTC.

This chain joins TRBV28 and TRBJ1-2; no reliable D call. With 10 bases removed from V and 4 bases from J, the gap between germline ends came to 13 bases. The CDR3 is 12 amino acids. The germline gives CDR1 MDHEN, CDR2 SYDVKM. CDR3 DNA sequence: TGTGCCACCACTAGGGTGGGCTATGGCTACACCTTC. Amino acids: CATTRVGYGYTF.

In its sample, this clone was seen once. The rearrangement links TRBV5-4 to TRBJ2-1, with 10 positions matching TRBD2. CDR3 length: 17 amino acids. In germline, CDR1 is SGHNT, CDR2 YYREEE (reference sequence). V lost 0 bases to trimming and J lost 5 bases; unmatched junction nucleotides: 8. The CDR3 nucleotides are TGTGCCAGCAGCTTGGCCGGTAGCGGGAGGCCGAACAATGAGCAGTTCTTC. The encoded protein is CASSLAGSGRPNNEQFF. Looking up the rest from reference TRBV5-4 and TRBJ2-1 gives the full variable domain: ETGVTQSPTHLIKTRGQQVTLRCSSQSGHNTVSWYQQALGQGPQFIFQYYREEENGRGNFPPRFSGLQFPNYSSELNVNALELDDSALYLCASSLAGSGRPNNEQFFGPGTRLTVL.

V usage is TRBV19 and J usage is TRBJ1-1; D perhaps matches TRBD1 (6 bases). This CDR3 comprises 15 residues. The germline CDR1 and CDR2 sequences are LNHDA and SQIVND (reference sequence). Trimming took 7 bases from V and 3 from J, leaving 18 bases between them. CDR3 sequence (DNA): TGTGCCAGTACCGCCGGACCGGGGGCTTACACTGAAGCTTTCTTT. It translates to CASTAGPGAYTEAFF.

The genes are TRBV6-6 and TRBJ2-3, with 12 bases fitting TRBD2. Germline trimming cut 6 bases from V and 6 bases from J; bases unmatched to any gene: 7. Germline lookup yields CDR1 MNHNY and CDR2 SVGAGI (reference sequence). CDR3 length equals 15 residues. The CDR3 DNA reads as TGTGCCAGCAGCCCTAGCGGGGGGGCATGGGATACGCAGTATTTT. The encoded protein is CASSPSGGAWDTQYF.

This clone was recorded only once. The chain uses TRBV19 and TRBJ2-5; 8 bases map to TRBD1. CDR3 size: 13 residues. Looked up from germline, CDR1 is LNHDA and CDR2 is SQIVND (reference sequence). V gave up 7 bases and J gave up 7 bases; unmatched junction bases: 8. As DNA, the CDR3 is TGTGCCAGTACCTTTCGACAGGGGACGACCCAGTACTTC. The encoded protein is CASTFRQGTTQYF.

DNA for the CDR3: TGCGCCAGCAGCTTGGAGCCGGACAGGACTGGAAACACCATATATTTT. Its translation is CASSLEPDRTGNTIYF. This chain connects TRBV5-1 to TRBJ1-3, with 7 bases aligning to TRBD1. The germline V gene has CDR1 SGHRS and CDR2 YFSETQ. The junction had 5 bases not matched to a gene; V was cut back by 0 bases and J by 2 bases. CDR3 length equals 16 residues.